This T cell receptor (beta chain) comes out of a study of identical twins. Via MiXCR, TCRdb re-called the 5' RACE reads, giving one row per CDR3 protein. The sample has some 240,000 distinct CDR3 sequences, more than 9% seen once. In the case of this clonotype: Its antigen remains unidentified.

Between the trimmed V and J ends, which lost 4 bases and 5 bases, there was a span of 18 bases. Germline V gene lookup returns CDR1 SGHRS and CDR2 YFSETQ. The CDR3 runs to 16 residues. Study findings and constraints: Alpha sequences out of frame and shared by twins had excess low generation probability. Weaker excess twin sharing was seen among beta out-of-frame sequences.

Specimen: memory T cells sorted from blood. The sequence was obtained from a man aged 50-60 years in good health. This sequence joins TRBV5-1 and TRBJ1-4; TRBD1 is a possible D gene (5 bases). CDR3 protein: CASSPGGATRNEKLFF. CDR3 DNA sequence: TGCGCCAGCAGCCCTGGAGGGGCCACAAGGAATGAAAAACTGTTTTTT. The full variable domain, rest sourced from reference TRBV5-1 and TRBJ1-4, is KAGVTQTPRYLIKTRGQQVTLSCSPISGHRSVSWYQQTPGQGLQFLFEYFSETQRNKGNFPGRFSGRQFSNSRSEMNVSTLELGDSALYLCASSPGGATRNEKLFFGSGTQLSVL.